These 32 T cell receptor beta chains were all obtained from the same sample, sequenced in a study of CD8 T cells in ankylosing spondylitis. Using its own MiXCR run on the 5' RACE reads, TCRdb lists one record per CDR3 protein. This sample has 350,000 or so distinct CDR3 sequences, with more than 9% found just once. Sequencing used blood, either unsorted or a sorted T cell fraction (not recorded which). These receptor sequences come from a female donor with ankylosing spondylitis or in good health (not recorded which).

This clonotype was observed a few times. The chain carries TRBV19 and TRBJ1-2, with D perhaps matching TRBD1 (6 bases). The CDR3 sequence is 14 residues long. V lost 5 bases, J lost 3 bases, and 13 bases lay in between. Germline V CDR1 and CDR2: LNHDA, SQIVND (reference sequence). The CDR3 DNA is TGTGCCAGTAGTGCGGACAGAGGAGACTATGGCTACACCTTC. The encoded protein is CASSADRGDYGYTF.

The CDR3 region is CASSLDRPYEQYF. The CDR3 DNA is TGTGCCAGCAGCTTAGATCGGCCCTACGAGCAGTACTTC. V and J are TRBV7-8 and TRBJ2-7; D remains unclear. V was pared by 1 base and J by 2 bases, with 6 bases between. This CDR3 region has 13 residues. CDR1 is SGHVS, CDR2 FQNEAQ, per germline.

This clonotype came up many times. The gene calls are TRBV9 and TRBJ2-6; D not certain. With 3 bases removed from V and 0 bases from J, the gap between germline ends came to 10 bases. Germline V gene lookup returns CDR1 SGDLS and CDR2 YYNGEE. The CDR3 contains 16 residues. CDR3 amino acids: CASSDLRNSGANVLTF. Here the CDR3 DNA reads TGTGCCAGCAGCGATCTAAGGAACTCTGGGGCCAACGTCCTGACTTTC.

In this sample, this clonotype turned up many times. This chain links TRBV10-3 with TRBJ2-4; 11 positions agree with TRBD2. CDR1 ENHRY and CDR2 SYGVKD come from the germline V gene. The CDR3 contains 16 residues. Trimming took 3 bases from V and 5 from J; bases not matched to a gene: 6. This CDR3 reads CAISDSTSGTQNIQYF. DNA for the CDR3: TGTGCCATCAGTGACTCGACTAGCGGGACCCAAAACATTCAGTACTTC.

This clonotype was seen repeatedly, ten times or more. The chain employs TRBV2 and TRBJ2-2, with 10 bases that match TRBD2. The CDR3 runs 17 residues. Germline-derived CDR1 and CDR2 are SNHLY and FYNNEI. V trimming: 4 bases; J trimming: 0 bases; junction bases outside the gene matches: 5. CDR3 nucleotides: TGTGCCAGCAGTGCAACTAGCGGGGCTACGAACACCGGGGAGCTGTTTTTT. This sequence encodes CASSATSGATNTGELFF.

At least ten counts were recorded for this clonotype. The rearrangement links TRBV5-1 to TRBJ2-7, with 8 bases that match TRBD1. The CDR3 runs 14 residues. V shed 2 bases and J 6 bases; nucleotides not matched to a gene: 7. Looked up from germline, CDR1 is SGHRS and CDR2 is YFSETQ. The CDR3 is CASSLGQGRSEQYF. As DNA, the CDR3 is TGCGCCAGCAGCTTAGGACAGGGACGTAGCGAGCAGTACTTC.

This clonotype was counted ten times or more. The rearrangement uses TRBV6-5 and TRBJ2-3; D not resolved. Between the trimmed V and J ends, which lost 1 base and 2 bases, there was a span of 16 bases. CDR1 and CDR2 from the germline V gene are MNHEY and SVGAGI. There are 17 residues in the CDR3. The CDR3 DNA sequence: TGTGCCAGCAGTTACTGGAGCACTCCCGATAACACAGATACGCAGTATTTT. Translated, it gives CASSYWSTPDNTDTQYF.

This clonotype was found many times. The limits of the CDR3 on the DNA are not certain, so only TCRdb's listed CDR3 is given. J is TRBJ1-2 and V is TRBV7-2; the table's D call, TRBD1, was not checked against the DNA. The CDR3 region is 13 residues in length, termini included. Germline-derived CDR1 and CDR2 are SGHTA and FQGNSA. The CDR3 sequence: CASSYQGVGQGNF.

In its sample, this clonotype was seen a few times. The chain is built from TRBV12-3 or TRBV12-4 and TRBJ2-1; D perhaps matches TRBD2 (6 bases). There are 12 residues in the CDR3. Trimming shortened V by 0 bases and J by 12 bases, and 9 bases separated the two germline ends. CDR3 bases: TGTGCCAGCAGTTTAGCGGGGAGGTCGCAGTTCTTC. Its protein is CASSLAGRSQFF.

This clonotype was found many times. The CDR3 nucleotides read TGCGCCAGCAGCCAACGGACAGGGAGAAACACTGAAGCTTTCTTT. Protein: CASSQRTGRNTEAFF. The gene calls are TRBV5-1 and TRBJ1-1; 8 bases match TRBD1. CDR3 length: 15 amino acids. Germline V lookup: CDR1 SGHRS, CDR2 YFSETQ. The V gene end was trimmed by 4 bases and the J gene end by 2 bases; junction bases not matched to a gene: 7.

The rearrangement links TRBV15 to TRBJ1-1; D possibly corresponds to TRBD1 (6 bases). Trimming took 3 bases from V and 0 from J, leaving 11 bases between them. Germline values: CDR1 LNHNV, CDR2 YYDKDF (reference sequence). CDR3 length: 15 residues. The CDR3 loop is CATSRQQGVNTEAFF. The CDR3 DNA is TGTGCCACCAGCAGGCAACAGGGCGTGAACACTGAAGCTTTCTTT.

The CDR3 coding sequence is TGTGCCAGCAACATGGGGCGAACTGGGGAGACCCAGTACTTC. Translation gives CASNMGRTGETQYF. This chain joins TRBV2 and TRBJ2-5, with D maybe TRBD1 (5 bases). This CDR3 comprises 14 residues. Germline V lookup: CDR1 SNHLY, CDR2 FYNNEI. Between the trimmed V and J ends, which lost 7 bases and 5 bases, there was a span of 17 bases.

This clonotype was found many times. This chain's CDR3 is CSASTMEEQYF. In nucleotides, the CDR3 is TGCAGTGCTAGCACAATGGAGGAGCAGTACTTC. The V call is TRBV20-1, the J call TRBJ2-7; D uncertain. The CDR3 is 11 residues long. The V and J ends lost 3 bases and 7 bases respectively, with 10 bases between them. Germline V gene lookup returns CDR1 DFQATT and CDR2 SNEGSKA (reference sequence).

This clonotype was counted at least ten times. The genes are TRBV12-3 or TRBV12-4 and TRBJ2-5; D unclear. Trimming left V 3 bases short and J 5 bases short, with 4 bases between. The CDR3 consists of 11 residues. For the CDR3, the DNA is TGTGCCAGCAGTTTCGCGGAGACCCAGTACTTC. Translated, it gives CASSFAETQYF.

This clonotype was counted a few times. The chain joins TRBV7-9 to TRBJ2-7; 8 bases map to TRBD2. Germline CDR1 is SEHNR and CDR2 is FQNEAQ (reference sequence). V dropped 1 base and J dropped 2; count of bases not matched to a gene: 7. This CDR3 spans 16 amino acids. The CDR3 sequence is CASSLGKAGVAYEQYF. CDR3 coding DNA: TGTGCCAGCAGCTTAGGTAAAGCGGGAGTAGCCTACGAGCAGTACTTC. Variable domain in full (rest from reference TRBV7-9 and TRBJ2-7): DTGVSQNPRHKITKRGQNVTFRCDPISEHNRLYWYRQTLGQGPEFLTYFQNEAQLEKSRLLSDRFSAERPKGSFSTLEIQRTEQGDSAMYLCASSLGKAGVAYEQYFGPGTRLTVT.

On this clonotype: This could be a read error, since a much larger clone is one nucleotide away. The chain employs TRBV20-1 and TRBJ2-1; 10 nucleotides align to TRBD2. After removal of 6 bases from V and 6 bases from J, the junction contained 11 bases not matched to a gene. CDR3 length: 15 residues. Germline V CDR1 and CDR2: DFQATT, SNEGSKA (reference sequence). The CDR3 DNA sequence: TGCAGTGCGCGGCCGGGACTAGCGACCTTCAATGAGCAGTTCTTC. Translation gives CSARPGLATFNEQFF.

This clonotype was detected many times. V is TRBV5-8 and J is TRBJ2-2; the D gene is possibly TRBD2 (6 bases). The CDR3 loop spans 15 amino acids. Germline values: CDR1 SGHTS, CDR2 YDEGEE. The V and J ends lost 4 bases and 0 bases respectively, with 10 bases between them. CDR3 sequence reads: CASSPGVTNTGELFF. CDR3 nucleotides: TGTGCCAGCAGCCCGGGGGTGACGAACACCGGGGAGCTGTTTTTT.

This clonotype was detected many times. The chain links TRBV3-1 to TRBJ2-2; D gene unclear. Deletions cut 4 bases from V and 3 bases from J, with 6 bases between. Germline-derived CDR1 and CDR2 are LGHDT and YNNKEL (reference sequence). This CDR3 contains 13 residues. The CDR3 region has the DNA TGTGCCAGCAGCCCCCGGGACACCGGGGAGCTGTTTTTT. It codes for CASSPRDTGELFF.

This clonotype was counted at least ten times. This chain links TRBV5-1 with TRBJ2-3, with 11 bases identical to TRBD2. Looked up from germline, CDR1 is SGHRS and CDR2 is YFSETQ. V was clipped by 5 bases and J by 2 bases; unmatched bases: 1. This CDR3 comprises 14 residues. The CDR3 nucleotides read TGCGCCAGCAGACTAGCGGGGGTCACAGATACGCAGTATTTT. The encoded protein is CASRLAGVTDTQYF.

This clonotype has at least ten counts. This chain joins TRBV5-1 and TRBJ1-1; 10 bases match TRBD1. Germline V gene sequence: CDR1 SGHRS, CDR2 YFSETQ. There are 18 residues in the CDR3. After removal of 0 bases from V and 8 bases from J, the junction contained 16 bases not matched to a gene. The chain's CDR3 is CASSLGDRGPLGGAEAFF. The CDR3 DNA reads as TGCGCCAGCAGCTTGGGGGACAGGGGACCCCTGGGTGGAGCGGAAGCTTTCTTT.

This clonotype is a singleton in its sample. Being one base from a much bigger clone, this may be a read error. The chain is built from TRBV5-1 and TRBJ2-1; no clear D. The CDR3 sequence is 15 residues long. The V gene's germline CDR1 is SGHRS and CDR2 YFSETQ. CDR3: CASSLALGTYDEQFF. CDR3 DNA: TGCGCCAGCAGCTTGGCTTTAGGTACCTACGATGAGCAGTTCTTC.

In this sample, this clonotype turned up many times. For the CDR3, the DNA is TGTGCCAGCAGTCTACAGGGGACTGGAAACACCATATATTTT. The encoded protein is CASSLQGTGNTIYF. V gene TRBV12-3 or TRBV12-4 combines with J gene TRBJ1-3; 7 nucleotides align to TRBD1. This CDR3 contains 14 residues. V trimming: 5 bases; J trimming: 2 bases; junction bases outside the gene matches: 3.

This clonotype occurred many times. The chain employs TRBV20-1 and TRBJ1-3; possibly TRBD1 for D (6 bases). The CDR3 loop spans 17 amino acids. V lost 6 bases, J lost 0 bases, and 21 bases lay in between. Germline CDR1 and CDR2: DFQATT and SNEGSKA (reference sequence). The CDR3 here is CSAQRGGSVPSGNTIYF. The CDR3 DNA sequence: TGCAGTGCCCAGAGGGGGGGGTCTGTACCCTCTGGAAACACCATATATTTT.

This clonotype came up a few times. The chain joins TRBV5-4 to TRBJ2-1; 12 nucleotides match TRBD2. This CDR3 region has 22 residues. Germline-derived CDR1 and CDR2 are SGHNT and YYREEE (reference sequence). V trimming: 4 bases; J trimming: 6 bases; junction bases outside the gene matches: 26. The DNA for the CDR3 is TGTGCCAGCAGCGTGCCCGGGACAGGGCTCCTCAGGACTAGCGGGACGACCAATGAGCAGTTCTTC. Residues: CASSVPGTGLLRTSGTTNEQFF.

This clonotype was seen only a few times. CDR3 residues: CASSDAPGQGSEKLFF. The CDR3 nucleotides are TGTGCCAGCAGCGATGCTCCGGGACAGGGGAGTGAAAAACTGTTTTTT. The gene calls are TRBV28 and TRBJ1-4; 10 nucleotides align to TRBD1. The CDR3 has 16 residues. CDR1 is MDHEN, CDR2 SYDVKM, per germline. The junction had 11 bases not matched to a gene; V was cut back by 6 bases and J by 7 bases.

This clonotype came up many times. The genes are TRBV5-1 and TRBJ2-1; D not certain. The V end was cut by 0 bases, the J end by 0 bases, with 10 bases between. Looked up from germline, CDR1 is SGHRS and CDR2 is YFSETQ. The CDR3 is made up of 16 amino acids. The chain's CDR3 is CASSLVAKSSYNEQFF. The CDR3 nucleotides are TGCGCCAGCAGCTTGGTGGCCAAGAGCTCCTACAATGAGCAGTTCTTC.

This clonotype occurred many times. The chain has TRBV20-1 and TRBJ2-2, with D maybe TRBD2 (5 bases). CDR1 is DFQATT and CDR2 is SNEGSKA in the germline V gene (reference sequence). The V and J ends lost 0 bases and 4 bases respectively, with 6 bases between them. This CDR3 is 13 amino acids long. The CDR3 sequence: CSARDSGTGELFF. The CDR3, as DNA: TGCAGTGCTAGAGACAGCGGCACCGGGGAGCTGTTTTTT.

This clonotype was detected many times. The genes are TRBV20-1 and TRBJ2-1; D may be TRBD1 or TRBD2 (5 bases each). V was pared by 0 bases and J by 8 bases, with 23 bases between. This CDR3 has 17 residues. Germline values: CDR1 DFQATT, CDR2 SNEGSKA (reference sequence). CDR3 nucleotides: TGCAGTGCTAGAGATTTAAAGAGATCGGCAGGGAGTGATGAGCAGTTCTTC. Its translation: CSARDLKRSAGSDEQFF.

The gene calls are TRBV5-1 and TRBJ2-7; the match to TRBD1 covers 8 bases. Germline lookup yields CDR1 SGHRS and CDR2 YFSETQ. The CDR3 has 15 amino acids. Trimming removed 4 bases from V and 4 bases from J; junction bases left unmatched: 10. Here the CDR3 DNA reads TGCGCCAGCAGCGCGGATGGGGACAGGAGGTACGAGCAGTACTTC. Amino acid sequence: CASSADGDRRYEQYF.

Ten or more counts support this clonotype. This chain joins TRBV12-3 or TRBV12-4 and TRBJ1-5; D remains unclear. V lost 5 bases and J lost 0, with 8 bases in between. The CDR3 is 14 residues long. The CDR3 protein is CASSPVSSNQPQHF. The CDR3 DNA sequence: TGTGCCAGCAGTCCCGTGTCTAGCAATCAGCCCCAGCATTTT.

This clonotype was counted at least ten times. V usage is TRBV12-3 or TRBV12-4 and J usage is TRBJ2-3; D call uncertain. V was clipped by 6 bases and J by 3 bases, with 13 bases between them. The CDR3 is 14 amino acids. CDR3 DNA sequence: TGTGCCAGCAGCGGCCCCATCCAAACAGATACGCAGTATTTT. This gives the protein CASSGPIQTDTQYF.

Many counts were recorded for this clonotype. The chain employs TRBV6-1 and TRBJ1-2, with unresolved D. This CDR3 has 17 amino acids. V gave up 8 bases and J gave up 0 bases, with 22 bases separating them. Per germline, CDR1 MNHNS and CDR2 SASEGT. The CDR3 is CASLPRTRALPNYGYTF. The CDR3 DNA is TGTGCCAGCCTCCCTCGGACTAGAGCCCTCCCTAACTATGGCTACACCTTC.